The 24 T cell receptor beta chains listed next were all sequenced from one sample in a study of control samples from healthy donors and cancer patients. Here immunoSEQ multiplex PCR was the method, and the copy in TCRdb shows in-frame clones only, minus some. The sample carries 95,000 to 100,000 clones, roughly 89% recorded once. Sequenced input: blood. The receptors shown here come from a man aged 25-45 years in good health.

This sequence joins TRBV28 and TRBJ2-1, with D perhaps given as TRBD1 or TRBD2 (5 bases each). The CDR3 loop spans 16 amino acids. Trimming removed 2 bases at V and 3 bases at J, with 14 bases between. Germline values: CDR1 MDHEN, CDR2 SYDVKM. The DNA for the CDR3 is TGTGCCAGCAGTTTACCCAGGGAGCGGTACTACAATGAGCAGTTCTTC. It codes for CASSLPRERYYNEQFF.

The V call is TRBV5-6, the J call TRBJ1-2; D gene uncertain. Looked up from germline, CDR1 is SGHDT and CDR2 is YYEEEE. Trimming took off 2 bases at V and 6 bases at J, with 8 bases between the two ends. This CDR3 contains 12 residues. In nucleotides, the CDR3 is TGTGCCAGCAGCTTTACAGTAGATGGCTACACCTTC. Its protein is CASSFTVDGYTF.

The chain joins TRBV5-5 to TRBJ2-2; perhaps TRBD2 as D (5 bases). Per germline, CDR1 SGHKS and CDR2 YYEKEE (reference sequence). The CDR3 has 12 amino acids. The V gene lost 2 bases and the J gene lost 6 bases, with 5 bases spanning the gap. The CDR3 loop reads CASSFGAGELFF. Written as DNA, the CDR3 is TGTGCCAGCAGCTTCGGGGCCGGGGAGCTGTTTTTT.

As DNA, the CDR3 is TGTGCCAGTAGTGCTTCGGAGGGAGGCTACACCTTC. Encoded protein: CASSASEGGYTF. V is TRBV19 and J is TRBJ1-2; D gene ambiguous. Trimming took 5 bases from V and 8 from J, leaving 12 bases between them. Germline-derived CDR1 and CDR2 are LNHDA and SQIVND (reference sequence). This CDR3 is built from 12 residues.

This chain links TRBV27 with TRBJ1-6; D is unclear. The CDR3 spans 13 residues. With 5 bases removed from V and 6 bases from J, the gap between germline ends came to 8 bases. The V gene's germline CDR1 is MNHEY and CDR2 SMNVEV (reference sequence). The CDR3 protein is CASSNGSNSPLHF. Here the CDR3 DNA reads TGTGCCAGCAGTAATGGAAGTAATTCACCCCTCCACTTT.

The chain has TRBV28 and TRBJ2-5, with TRBD1 matching 8 bases. CDR1 is MDHEN, CDR2 SYDVKM, per germline. J gave up 3 bases and V 3 bases, and 3 bases lay outside the gene matches. The CDR3 loop spans 14 amino acids. The CDR3: CASSLGTGKETQYF. The DNA for the CDR3 is TGTGCCAGCAGTTTGGGGACAGGTAAAGAGACCCAGTACTTC. Together with reference TRBV28 and TRBJ2-5, the CDR3 gives the full variable domain: DVKVTQSSRYLVKRTGEKVFLECVQDMDHENMFWYRQDPGLGLRLIYFSYDVKMKEKGDIPEGYSVSREKKERFSLILESASTNQTSMYLCASSLGTGKETQYFGPGTRLLVL.

The chain joins TRBV18 to TRBJ1-1; D remains unclear. Germline V gene sequence: CDR1 KGHSH, CDR2 LQKENI. The CDR3 is made up of 14 amino acids. V was shortened by 6 bases and J by 4 bases, with 15 bases between the two germline ends. The chain's CDR3 is CASSQSRSSTEAFF. The CDR3, as DNA: TGTGCCAGCTCCCAGTCACGATCCAGCACTGAAGCTTTCTTT.

The chain recombines TRBV28 with TRBJ1-5; D possibly corresponds to TRBD1 (6 bases). Trimming took off 5 bases at V and 0 bases at J, with 17 bases between the two ends. The CDR3 extends over 17 amino acids. Germline values: CDR1 MDHEN, CDR2 SYDVKM. For the CDR3, the DNA is TGTGCCAGCAGTAGGGCAGGGGTTCGGTATAGCAATCAGCCCCAGCATTTT. The encoded protein is CASSRAGVRYSNQPQHF.

This clone showed up just once. The chain employs TRBV15 and TRBJ2-1; TRBD2 matches 13 bases. Germline-derived CDR1 and CDR2 are LNHNV and YYDKDF (reference sequence). Trimming cost V 6 bases and J 7 bases; bases outside gene matches: 12. The CDR3 is made up of 17 amino acids. CDR3 sequence: CATSATGGLAGANEQFF. The CDR3 DNA reads TGTGCCACCAGTGCGACGGGAGGACTAGCGGGAGCTAATGAGCAGTTCTTC.

This rearrangement joins TRBV7-2 to TRBJ2-1; no firm D call. CDR1 and CDR2 (germline): SGHTA, FQGNSA. This CDR3 is 14 amino acids long. V lost 6 bases and J 1 base, leaving 10 bases between the germline ends. As DNA, the CDR3 is TGTGCCAGCAGAGGAGACTCTTCCTACAATGAGCAGTTCTTC. This codes for CASRGDSSYNEQFF.

V usage is TRBV6-1 and J usage is TRBJ1-2; the D gene is possibly TRBD1 (5 bases). CDR1 is MNHNS and CDR2 is SASEGT in the germline V gene. The V gene lost 0 bases and the J gene lost 4 bases, with 9 bases spanning the gap. The CDR3 totals 14 residues. Here the CDR3 reads CASSEAIRAYGYTF. CDR3 sequence (DNA): TGTGCCAGCAGTGAAGCTATCAGGGCCTATGGCTACACCTTC.

This sequence joins TRBV14 and TRBJ2-5; TRBD2 aligns across 7 bases. V lost 2 bases to trimming and J lost 0 bases; unmatched junction nucleotides: 6. This CDR3 is built from 16 residues. The germline gives CDR1 SGHDN, CDR2 FVKESK. For the CDR3, the DNA is TGTGCCAGCAGCCAAAGGAGCGGGGTCTACCAAGAGACCCAGTACTTC. As protein: CASSQRSGVYQETQYF.

The V gene is TRBV5-1, the J gene TRBJ2-2; D remains ambiguous. Germline V gene lookup returns CDR1 SGHRS and CDR2 YFSETQ. Trimming removed 0 bases from V and 3 bases from J, with 9 bases in between. This CDR3 contains 15 residues. CDR3 in amino acids: CASSLEWSYTGELFF. DNA for the CDR3: TGCGCCAGCAGCTTGGAATGGAGTTACACCGGGGAGCTGTTTTTT.

The V call is TRBV7-9, the J call TRBJ2-1; 8 positions agree with TRBD2. Germline values: CDR1 SEHNR, CDR2 FQNEAQ (reference sequence). The junction had 10 bases not matched to a gene; V was cut back by 7 bases and J by 5 bases. This CDR3 has 15 amino acids. For the CDR3, the DNA is TGTGCCAGCACCCCGGTGGCGGGGGGCCACAATGAGCAGTTCTTC. It yields the protein CASTPVAGGHNEQFF.

The genes are TRBV23-1 and TRBJ1-1; D uncertain. TRBV23-1 is labeled an ORF, and its function is uncertain. Trimming cost V 2 bases and J 2 bases, with 15 bases left between them. The CDR3 runs to 16 residues. The CDR3 spells CASSQRPLGVNTEAFF. CDR3 nucleotide sequence: TGCGCCAGCAGTCAACGTCCCTTGGGCGTTAACACTGAAGCTTTCTTT.

This chain links TRBV19 with TRBJ1-5; TRBD1 agrees at 7 bases. The junction had 7 bases not matched to a gene; V was cut back by 6 bases and J by 5 bases. Germline V gene data show CDR1 as LNHDA and CDR2 as SQIVND (reference sequence). This CDR3 contains 14 residues. CDR3 loop: CASRGDSQDQPQHF. The CDR3 coding sequence is TGTGCCAGTAGGGGGGACAGTCAGGATCAGCCCCAGCATTTT.

The chain couples TRBV9 to TRBJ2-3; TRBD1 might be the D (6 bases). The germline V and J ends were trimmed by 4 bases and 7 bases, with 16 bases remaining between them. CDR3 size: 14 residues. CDR1 is SGDLS and CDR2 is YYNGEE in the germline V gene. This CDR3 is CASSPRQDRNTQYF. The DNA for the CDR3 is TGTGCCAGCAGCCCCCGACAGGACCGGAATACGCAGTATTTT. Using reference TRBV9 and TRBJ2-3 for the parts outside the CDR3, the full variable domain is DSGVTQTPKHLITATGQRVTLRCSPRSGDLSVYWYQQSLDQGLQFLIQYYNGEERAKGNILERFSAQQFPDLHSELNLSSLELGDSALYFCASSPRQDRNTQYFGPGTRLTVL.

This chain joins TRBV7-7 and TRBJ1-2, with D possibly being TRBD1 (5 bases). CDR1 SSHAT and CDR2 FNYEAQ come from the germline V gene (reference sequence). The CDR3 covers 16 residues. Trimming took off 1 base at V and 0 bases at J, with 12 bases between the two ends. CDR3 amino acids: CASSLDQDTPNYGYTF. CDR3 DNA sequence: TGTGCCAGCAGCTTAGATCAGGACACCCCTAACTATGGCTACACCTTC.

The gene calls are TRBV5-4 and TRBJ2-3; possible D gene TRBD2, 6 bases. Germline CDR1 and CDR2: SGHNT and YYREEE (reference sequence). V lost 3 bases to trimming and J lost 1 base, with 21 bases between them. The CDR3 has 18 residues. CDR3 DNA sequence: TGTGCCAGCAGCTCATCCTTTGCGGGGAGGTTCCGCACAGATACGCAGTATTTT. Translation gives CASSSSFAGRFRTDTQYF. Together with reference TRBV5-4 and TRBJ2-3, the CDR3 gives the full variable domain: ETGVTQSPTHLIKTRGQQVTLRCSSQSGHNTVSWYQQALGQGPQFIFQYYREEENGRGNFPPRFSGLQFPNYSSELNVNALELDDSALYLCASSSSFAGRFRTDTQYFGPGTRLTVL.

The CDR3 here is CASSPQGISTDTQYF. The DNA of the CDR3 is TGTGCCAGCAGCCCACAGGGGATTAGCACAGATACGCAGTATTTT. The chain has TRBV7-9 and TRBJ2-3, with 7 bases that match TRBD1. This CDR3 has 15 amino acids. Per the germline V gene, CDR1 is SEHNR and CDR2 is FQNEAQ (reference sequence). V was pared by 5 bases and J by 0 bases, with 5 bases of the junction left unmatched. Drawing the rest from reference TRBV7-9 and TRBJ2-3, the complete variable domain is DTGVSQNPRHKITKRGQNVTFRCDPISEHNRLYWYRQTLGQGPEFLTYFQNEAQLEKSRLLSDRFSAERPKGSFSTLEIQRTEQGDSAMYLCASSPQGISTDTQYFGPGTRLTVL.

The chain couples TRBV5-5 to TRBJ1-2; TRBD1 matches 11 bases. The CDR3 covers 17 residues. V dropped 2 bases and J dropped 3; count of bases not matched to a gene: 9. The germline V gene has CDR1 SGHKS and CDR2 YYEKEE (reference sequence). CDR3 nucleotide sequence: TGTGCCAGCAGCTTTGCAGGACAGGGGGCCTGGGACTATGGCTACACCTTC. This sequence encodes CASSFAGQGAWDYGYTF.

V gene TRBV10-3 combines with J gene TRBJ1-1; D gene ambiguous. The germline gives CDR1 ENHRY, CDR2 SYGVKD. There are 13 residues in the CDR3. V lost 2 bases to trimming and J lost 5 bases, with 9 bases between them. CDR3 sequence: CAISEAGGTEAFF. For the CDR3, the DNA is TGTGCCATCAGTGAGGCGGGTGGGACTGAAGCTTTCTTT.

The DNA of the CDR3 is TGTGCCAGCAGTGGAACCGGGACAGGTTCCTACGAGCAGTACTTC. This translates into CASSGTGTGSYEQYF. The chain has TRBV28 and TRBJ2-7, with 8 bases matching TRBD1. Germline V CDR1 and CDR2: MDHEN, SYDVKM. The CDR3 is 15 amino acids. V lost 5 bases, J lost 1 base, and 7 bases stayed unmatched. The full variable domain, in which reference TRBV28 and TRBJ2-7 provide the parts outside the CDR3, is DVKVTQSSRYLVKRTGEKVFLECVQDMDHENMFWYRQDPGLGLRLIYFSYDVKMKEKGDIPEGYSVSREKKERFSLILESASTNQTSMYLCASSGTGTGSYEQYFGPGTRLTVT.

In DNA form, the CDR3 reads TGTGCCAGCAGTTACGTTGGGACCGGGACCCGTGAGCAGTTCTTC. Translating gives CASSYVGTGTREQFF. The V and J genes are TRBV6-5 and TRBJ2-1; D is perhaps TRBD1 or TRBD2 (5 bases each). V was cut by 2 bases and J by 9 bases, with 17 bases left in between. The germline V gene has CDR1 MNHEY and CDR2 SVGAGI. CDR3 length equals 15 residues.